This TCR beta chain was identified during a study of blood T cell repertoires in COVID-19. About the study: Sample material is recorded as cDNA or gDNA derived from T cells, B-cell-depleted T cells, or PBMCs.

The CDR3 has 13 residues. In germline, CDR1 is SEHNR, CDR2 FQNEAQ (reference sequence). Trimming cost V 4 bases and J 7 bases; bases outside gene matches: 6. Measured with immunoSEQ multiplex PCR; TCRdb has only the in-frame clones, and not every one. The table has approximately 110,000 clones, 70% to 80% seen once; the top ten hold around 20%. What was sequenced was peripheral blood. This receptor was identified in a man aged 70-80 years with active or convalescent COVID-19. The chain couples TRBV7-9 to TRBJ1-1; TRBD1 aligns across 7 bases. In nucleotides, the CDR3 is TGTGCCAGCAGCTCACAGGGGACGAGTGAAGCTTTCTTT. Its protein product is CASSSQGTSEAFF.